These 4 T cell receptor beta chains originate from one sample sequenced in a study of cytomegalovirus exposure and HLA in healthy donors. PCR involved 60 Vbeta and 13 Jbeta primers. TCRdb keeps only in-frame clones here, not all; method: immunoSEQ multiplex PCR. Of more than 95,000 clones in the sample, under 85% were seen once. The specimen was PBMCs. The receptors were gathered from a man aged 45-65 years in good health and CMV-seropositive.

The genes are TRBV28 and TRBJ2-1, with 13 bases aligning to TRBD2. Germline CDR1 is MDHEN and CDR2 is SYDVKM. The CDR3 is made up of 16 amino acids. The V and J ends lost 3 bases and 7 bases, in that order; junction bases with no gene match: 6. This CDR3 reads CASSLTSGRWGNEQFF. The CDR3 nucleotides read TGTGCCAGCAGTTTGACTAGCGGGAGGTGGGGGAATGAGCAGTTCTTC.

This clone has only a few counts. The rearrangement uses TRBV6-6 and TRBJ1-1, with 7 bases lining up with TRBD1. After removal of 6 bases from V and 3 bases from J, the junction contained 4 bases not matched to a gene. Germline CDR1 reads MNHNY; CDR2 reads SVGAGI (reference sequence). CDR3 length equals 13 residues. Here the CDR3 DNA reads TGTGCCAGCAGGGTAGACAGGGACACTGAAGCTTTCTTT. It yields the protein CASRVDRDTEAFF.

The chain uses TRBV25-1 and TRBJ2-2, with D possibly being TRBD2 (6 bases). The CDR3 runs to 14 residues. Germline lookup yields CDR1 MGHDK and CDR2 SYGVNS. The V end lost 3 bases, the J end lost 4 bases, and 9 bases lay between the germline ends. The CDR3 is CASSDLATTGELFF. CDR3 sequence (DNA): TGTGCCAGCAGTGACCTAGCGACCACCGGGGAGCTGTTTTTT.

This chain's CDR3 is CSVERSGRSYEQYF. CDR3 nucleotide sequence: TGCAGCGTTGAGCGGTCGGGTCGCTCCTACGAGCAGTACTTC. The V and J genes are TRBV29-1 and TRBJ2-5; D is unclear. The tail of the sequence fits TRBJ2-7 better, so the J call may be wrong. CDR1 is SQVTM, CDR2 ANQGSEA, per germline. The CDR3 contains 14 residues.